This T cell receptor beta chain was captured by sequencing in a study of blood T cell repertoires in COVID-19. Study-wide context: Sources were T cells, B-cell-depleted T cells, or PBMCs; the material itself was cDNA or gDNA.

Libraries were prepared by immunoSEQ multiplex PCR; TCRdb keeps only in-frame clonotypes and omits some of them. The repertoire consists of 310,000 or so clones, with 88% occurring once and the leading ten covering about 11%. The V gene end was trimmed by 4 bases and the J gene end by 3 bases; junction bases not matched to a gene: 5. The CDR3 runs to 15 residues. Germline V CDR1 and CDR2: SGHRS, YFSETQ. Seattle's cohort entered during active infection and was followed longitudinally. The clonotype comes from a woman aged 25 to 45 with COVID-19, enrolled during active disease. Sample: peripheral blood. The chain couples TRBV5-1 to TRBJ1-5, with 9 bases that match TRBD1. In nucleotides, the CDR3 is TGCGCCAGCAGCCCGGGACAGGGACCCAATCAGCCCCAGCATTTT. This sequence encodes CASSPGQGPNQPQHF.